This is a list of T cell receptor beta chains from one sample in a study of blood T cell repertoires in COVID-19. Sequenced by immunoSEQ multiplex PCR; TCRdb stores in-frame clones only, minus some. The sample includes 200,000 to 300,000 clones, 70% to 90% seen only once; the top ten take roughly 3.9%. Sequenced sample: peripheral blood. The receptor set was obtained from a woman aged 40 to 50 with acute or convalescent COVID-19. Each CDR3 is given with its conserved first and last residue. The D gene is left open where the match is weak. Clone sizes are given selectively: once, few, many, or a class where the clone is expanded.

abundance: NA; j_gene: TRBJ2-3; v_gene: TRBV11-2; d_gene: TRBD2; CDR3nt: TGTGCCAGCAGCTTATCCGGGGGGGCCTTCGCAGATACGCAGTATTTT; CDR3aa: CASSLSGGAFADTQYF
abundance: few; j_gene: TRBJ1-1; v_gene: TRBV5-6; d_gene: NA; CDR3nt: TGTGCCAGCAGCCCCGGGCAGGGCACTGAAGCTTTCTTT; CDR3aa: CASSPGQGTEAFF
abundance: NA; j_gene: TRBJ2-5; v_gene: TRBV5-1; d_gene: TRBD2; CDR3nt: TGCGCCAGCAGCTTGGGGACTAGCGGGGGGCAGGCCCAAGAGACCCAGTACTTC; CDR3aa: CASSLGTSGGQAQETQYF
abundance: once; j_gene: TRBJ1-6; v_gene: TRBV6-5; d_gene: TRBD1; CDR3nt: TGTGCCAGCAGCCCCGGGACAGGGGATAGCTCACCCCTCCACTTT; CDR3aa: CASSPGTGDSSPLHF
abundance: NA; j_gene: TRBJ2-1; v_gene: TRBV19; d_gene: TRBD2; CDR3nt: TGTGCCAGTAGTATAGTCCCTACAGCGGGGGGGTCCAATGAGCAGTTCTTC; CDR3aa: CASSIVPTAGGSNEQFF
abundance: once; j_gene: TRBJ2-3; v_gene: TRBV9; d_gene: NA; CDR3nt: TGTGCCAGCAGCGTCCCGTCGGGTTTTAATACGCAGTATTTT; CDR3aa: CASSVPSGFNTQYF
abundance: NA; j_gene: TRBJ1-6; v_gene: TRBV9; d_gene: NA; CDR3nt: TGTGCCAGCACCGGGGGACGGAGTAATTCACCCCTCCACTTT; CDR3aa: CASTGGRSNSPLHF
abundance: NA; j_gene: TRBJ1-6; v_gene: TRBV19; d_gene: NA; CDR3nt: TGTGCCAGTAGCCCACAGGGCGATAATTCACCCCTCCACTTT; CDR3aa: CASSPQGDNSPLHF
abundance: NA; j_gene: TRBJ2-5; v_gene: TRBV2; d_gene: NA; CDR3nt: TGTGCCAGCAGTCGGAACCCCGGGGGAGAGACCCAGTACTTC; CDR3aa: CASSRNPGGETQYF
abundance: NA; j_gene: TRBJ1-2; v_gene: TRBV12-3/TRBV12-4; d_gene: NA; CDR3nt: TGTGCCAGCAGGCCGGGGAGTCACTATGGCTACACCTTC; CDR3aa: CASRPGSHYGYTF
abundance: NA; j_gene: TRBJ1-1; v_gene: TRBV15; d_gene: NA; CDR3nt: TGTGCCACCAGGGTCTTGGTGGGCGAAGCTTTCTTT; CDR3aa: CATRVLVGEAFF
abundance: NA; j_gene: TRBJ1-2; v_gene: TRBV11-1; d_gene: TRBD1; CDR3nt: TGTGCCACGGGGACAGCTAACTATGGCTACACCTTC; CDR3aa: CATGTANYGYTF
abundance: NA; j_gene: TRBJ1-5; v_gene: TRBV10-2; d_gene: NA; CDR3nt: TGCGCCAGCAGTGAATCGGGTAGCAATCAGCCCCAGCATTTT; CDR3aa: CASSESGSNQPQHF
abundance: NA; j_gene: TRBJ2-5; v_gene: TRBV11-2; d_gene: TRBD1; CDR3nt: TGTGCCAGCAGCCGGAGGACAGGCCTTCGGATGACCCAGTACTTC; CDR3aa: CASSRRTGLRMTQYF
abundance: NA; j_gene: TRBJ1-4; v_gene: TRBV24-1; d_gene: TRBD1; CDR3nt: TGTGCCACCGCGTTTGGGGGACAGGGTTGTGAAAAACTGTTTTTT; CDR3aa: CATAFGGQGCEKLFF
abundance: NA; j_gene: TRBJ1-2; v_gene: TRBV6-1; d_gene: TRBD1; CDR3nt: TGTGCCAGCAGTGAGACGGGGACAGGGGGCTACACCTTC; CDR3aa: CASSETGTGGYTF